The 27 T cell receptor beta chains below were found in one sample sequenced in a study of CD4 T cells in lung cancer. These receptors have no known antigen. Measured with immunoSEQ multiplex PCR; TCRdb has only the in-frame clones, and not every one. This sample has some 1,800 clones, with less than 85% found just once. PBMCs stimulated 10 to 15 days with mutant 27-mer peptides plus IL21, IL7, IL15, IL2. Live IFNgamma-secreting T cells were sorted after restimulation with peptide-pulsed B cells. For about 14 to 22 days, sorted cells were expanded at about 3 or 10 per well. Material for sequencing was a CD4+ T cell line or clone grown in culture. These receptors originate from a woman aged 55-70 years with non-small cell lung cancer. Some clones in this sample may be carry-over from other donors' samples.

J is TRBJ2-1 and V is TRBV19; tentatively, D is TRBD1 (5 bases). This CDR3 contains 12 residues. V lost 3 bases to trimming and J lost 5 bases, with 5 bases between them. Germline V gene sequence: CDR1 LNHDA, CDR2 SQIVND (reference sequence). The CDR3 sequence: CASSIRDNEQFF. In DNA form, the CDR3 reads TGTGCCAGTAGTATCAGGGACAATGAGCAGTTCTTC.

The rearrangement uses TRBV4-3 and TRBJ2-7; D not resolved. The CDR3 extends over 12 amino acids. The germline V and J ends were trimmed by 1 base and 5 bases, with 6 bases remaining between them. Germline lookup yields CDR1 LGHNA and CDR2 YSLEER. This CDR3 is CASSQGLNEQYF. CDR3 nucleotide sequence: TGCGCCAGCAGCCAAGGGCTCAACGAGCAGTACTTC.

The chain combines TRBV5-6 with TRBJ2-7; D possibly corresponds to TRBD2 (6 bases). The CDR3 is 13 amino acids. Germline CDR1 is SGHDT and CDR2 is YYEEEE. CDR3 amino acids: CASGRTDSYEQYF. CDR3 DNA: TGTGCTAGCGGCCGGACGGACTCCTACGAGCAGTACTTC.

This clone was counted a few times. The J gene is TRBJ1-2, the V gene TRBV11-2; D remains unclear. Germline lookup yields CDR1 SGHAT and CDR2 FQNNGV. Between the trimmed V and J ends, which lost 2 bases and 2 bases, there was a span of 12 bases. The CDR3 length is 15 residues. The CDR3 here is CASSLRVGWNYGYTF. The CDR3 DNA follows: TGTGCCAGCAGCTTACGGGTGGGGTGGAACTATGGCTACACCTTC.

This chain joins TRBV27 and TRBJ1-1; TRBD1 matches 10 bases. The V and J ends lost 4 bases and 7 bases, in that order; junction bases with no gene match: 0. This CDR3 has 12 residues. CDR1 is MNHEY, CDR2 SMNVEV, per germline (reference sequence). CDR3 residues: CASSWTGGEAFF. The CDR3 nucleotides are TGTGCCAGCAGTTGGACAGGGGGTGAAGCTTTCTTT.

This clone was seen only once. The chain links TRBV7-9 to TRBJ2-2, with D perhaps assigned TRBD1 or TRBD2 (5 bases each). Germline CDR1 and CDR2: SEHNR and FQNEAQ (reference sequence). CDR3 length equals 15 residues. DNA of the CDR3: TGTGCTAGGTCCGGGACGAGACCGAACACCGGGGAGCTGTTTTTT. This gives the protein CARSGTRPNTGELFF.

The V and J genes are TRBV11-1 and TRBJ1-1; D is ambiguous. There are 13 residues in the CDR3. Between the trimmed V and J ends, which lost 1 base and 1 base, there was a span of 4 bases. Germline V gives CDR1 SGHAT, CDR2 FQDESV (reference sequence). The CDR3 here is CASSLVWNTEAFF. The DNA of the CDR3 is TGTGCCAGCAGCTTAGTCTGGAACACTGAAGCTTTCTTT. Supplemented by reference TRBV11-1 and TRBJ1-1, the full variable domain reads EAEVAQSPRYKITEKSQAVAFWCDPISGHATLYWYRQILGQGPELLVQFQDESVVDDSQLPKDRFSAERLKGVDSTLKIQPAELGDSAMYLCASSLVWNTEAFFGQGTRLTVV.

The chain recombines TRBV5-1 with TRBJ2-5; 13 bases align to TRBD2. This CDR3 contains 16 residues. Germline loops: CDR1 SGHRS, CDR2 YFSETQ. V dropped 5 bases and J dropped 5; count of bases not matched to a gene: 9. CDR3 loop: CASRTTSGGASETQYF. DNA for the CDR3: TGCGCCAGCAGGACAACTAGCGGGGGGGCCTCGGAGACCCAGTACTTC.

This clone occurred once. The chain joins TRBV29-1 to TRBJ2-7, with TRBD1 matching 8 bases. Losses at the gene ends were 4 bases for V and 7 bases for J; bases not matched to a gene: 12. The CDR3 totals 14 residues. Germline assignment: CDR1 SQVTM and CDR2 ANQGSEA. The CDR3 loop reads CSVGTGQFRGEQYF. DNA of the CDR3: TGCAGCGTTGGGACAGGGCAATTTCGTGGAGAGCAGTACTTC.

The rearrangement uses TRBV10-3 and TRBJ2-7, with 8 bases lining up with TRBD1. V lost 0 bases to trimming and J lost 4 bases; unmatched junction nucleotides: 8. CDR3 size: 16 residues. CDR1 and CDR2 from the germline V gene are ENHRY and SYGVKD. In DNA, the CDR3 is TGTGCCATCAGTGAGTCGGCAGGGGGCGCTTCGTACGAGCAGTACTTC. This codes for CAISESAGGASYEQYF.

This clone occurred a few times. V is TRBV2 and J is TRBJ1-5, with 8 bases aligning to TRBD1. The J segment lost 1 base and the V segment lost 5 bases, leaving 10 bases of the junction unmatched. This CDR3 comprises 17 residues. Germline CDR1 reads SNHLY; CDR2 reads FYNNEI. CDR3 sequence reads: CASSPDRVLMSNQPQHF. CDR3 DNA: TGTGCCAGCAGTCCGGACAGGGTGTTAATGAGCAATCAGCCCCAGCATTTT.

The J gene is TRBJ1-4, the V gene TRBV7-2, with D maybe TRBD1 (5 bases). The CDR3 consists of 14 residues. The V gene's germline CDR1 is SGHTA and CDR2 FQGNSA. V was clipped by 2 bases and J by 4 bases, with 8 bases between them. The CDR3 protein is CASSLSGLNEKLFF. Written as DNA, the CDR3 is TGTGCCAGCAGCTTATCAGGGCTTAATGAAAAACTGTTTTTT.

This clone has only a few counts. The gene calls are TRBV10-3 and TRBJ1-2, with 11 bases matching TRBD1. V lost 7 bases and J lost 7; bases outside the gene matches: 11. The CDR3 runs 15 residues. Germline V lookup: CDR1 ENHRY, CDR2 SYGVKD. This chain's CDR3 is CAIKNGQGALFGYTF. DNA for the CDR3: TGTGCCATCAAAAATGGACAGGGGGCTTTATTTGGCTACACCTTC.

The CDR3 region is CASSIEGARDTQYF. Here the CDR3 DNA reads TGTGCCAGTAGTATAGAAGGGGCGCGGGATACGCAGTATTTT. The chain carries TRBV19 and TRBJ2-3, with TRBD1 as a possible D gene (5 bases). Per the germline V gene, CDR1 is LNHDA and CDR2 is SQIVND (reference sequence). V gave up 0 bases and J gave up 6 bases, with 10 bases separating them. The length of the CDR3 is 14 residues.

The genes are TRBV15 and TRBJ1-2, with 12 bases lining up with TRBD1. The CDR3 contains 18 residues. Germline trimming cut 2 bases from V and 0 bases from J; bases unmatched to any gene: 7. Germline CDR1 LNHNV, CDR2 YYDKDF (reference sequence). Here the CDR3 reads CATSRLGTGGYSNYGYTF. The CDR3 DNA sequence: TGTGCCACCAGCAGACTGGGGACAGGGGGCTATTCTAACTATGGCTACACCTTC. Combining the CDR3 with reference TRBV15 and TRBJ1-2 gives the whole variable domain DAMVIQNPRYQVTQFGKPVTLSCSQTLNHNVMYWYQQKSSQAPKLLFHYYDKDFNNEADTPDNFQSRRPNTSFCFLDIRSPGLGDTAMYLCATSRLGTGGYSNYGYTFGSGTRLTVV.

With respect to this clone: At one of its ends the junction is not consistent with the germline gene, which may arise from a read error. The chain has TRBV6-1 and TRBJ2-1, with a tentative D call TRBD2 (7 bases). The CDR3 runs 16 residues. From germline, CDR1 is MNHNS and CDR2 SASEGT. As DNA, the CDR3 is TGTGCCAGCAGTGACGGGGGGCGGTGGGCCTATAATGAGCAGTTCTTC. This translates into CASSDGGRWAYNEQFF.

The genes are TRBV7-8 and TRBJ1-6; TRBD1 matches 9 bases. Trimming removed 2 bases from V and 8 bases from J; junction bases left unmatched: 4. The CDR3 has 15 amino acids. Germline CDR1 is SGHVS and CDR2 is FQNEAQ. CDR3 residues: CASSLSGQGHSPLHF. The CDR3 DNA reads TGTGCCAGCAGCTTATCGGGACAGGGCCATTCACCCCTCCACTTT.

The V call is TRBV28, the J call TRBJ2-2, with 14 bases aligning to TRBD2. V gave up 3 bases and J gave up 9 bases; unmatched junction bases: 12. The CDR3 consists of 18 residues. CDR1 and CDR2 from the germline V gene are MDHEN and SYDVKM. The chain's CDR3 is CASSLGLAGEALGWELFF. The CDR3 region has the DNA TGTGCCAGCAGTTTGGGACTAGCGGGAGAGGCCTTAGGGTGGGAGCTGTTTTTT. The full variable domain, in which reference TRBV28 and TRBJ2-2 provide the parts outside the CDR3, is DVKVTQSSRYLVKRTGEKVFLECVQDMDHENMFWYRQDPGLGLRLIYFSYDVKMKEKGDIPEGYSVSREKKERFSLILESASTNQTSMYLCASSLGLAGEALGWELFFGEGSRLTVL.

This rearrangement joins TRBV4-3 to TRBJ1-2; D ambiguous. The CDR3 extends over 14 amino acids. Trimming left V 1 base short and J 1 base short, with 7 bases between. Per germline, CDR1 LGHNA and CDR2 YSLEER. The CDR3 loop is CASSQALRNYGYTF. The DNA for the CDR3 is TGCGCCAGCAGCCAAGCCCTCCGTAACTATGGCTACACCTTC.

This chain connects TRBV5-1 to TRBJ2-7; 12 bases align to TRBD1. The CDR3 sequence is 14 residues long. J gave up 3 bases and V 4 bases, and 2 bases lay outside the gene matches. CDR1 and CDR2 from the germline V gene are SGHRS and YFSETQ. The CDR3 spells CASSRDRGLYEQYF. CDR3 bases: TGCGCCAGCAGCCGGGACAGGGGGCTCTACGAGCAGTACTTC. Based on the CDR3 plus reference TRBV5-1 and TRBJ2-7, the full variable domain is KAGVTQTPRYLIKTRGQQVTLSCSPISGHRSVSWYQQTPGQGLQFLFEYFSETQRNKGNFPGRFSGRQFSNSRSEMNVSTLELGDSALYLCASSRDRGLYEQYFGPGTRLTVT.

This sequence joins TRBV27 and TRBJ2-3; D perhaps matches TRBD2 (6 bases). The CDR3 contains 14 residues. V lost 2 bases and J lost 1, with 7 bases in between. Germline CDR1 reads MNHEY; CDR2 reads SMNVEV (reference sequence). As DNA, the CDR3 is TGTGCCAGCAGTTTAGTAGCGGGCACAGATACGCAGTATTTT. This codes for CASSLVAGTDTQYF.

This clone was picked up a small number of times. One end of the junction does not line up with germline, which may come from a read error. The chain joins TRBV7-7 to TRBJ2-1, with D perhaps being TRBD1 or TRBD2 (5 bases each). The CDR3 is 14 amino acids. Germline V gene sequence: CDR1 SSHAT, CDR2 FNYEAQ (reference sequence). The CDR3 sequence: CASSLGEKGYEQFF. In DNA, the CDR3 is TGTGCTAGCAGCTTAGGGGAGAAGGGCTATGAGCAGTTCTTC. The variable domain in full, with the rest retrieved from reference TRBV7-7 and TRBJ2-1, is GAGVSQSPRYKVTKRGQDVTLRCDPISSHATLYWYQQALGQGPEFLTYFNYEAQPDKSGLPSDRFSAERPEGSISTLTIQRTEQRDSAMYRCASSLGEKGYEQFFGPGTRLTVL.

V and J are TRBV21-1 and TRBJ1-4; the table's TRBD1 call for D was not verified on the DNA. TRBV21-1 is deemed a pseudogene. This CDR3 region has 23 residues. The CDR3 region has the DNA TGTGCCAGCAGCAAATTACCTCTTGTTGGGGCGGGACAGGGGGTTTCAACTAATGAAAAACTGTTTTTT. Translation gives CASSKLPLVGAGQGVSTNEKLFF.

The CDR3 nucleotides are TGTGCCAGCAGCAAGCGACAGCAGAGCTCTGGAAACACCATATATTTT. Amino acids: CASSKRQQSSGNTIYF. The chain joins TRBV7-8 to TRBJ1-3; weak D call: TRBD1 (5 bases). The CDR3 has 16 residues. CDR1 is SGHVS, CDR2 FQNEAQ, per germline. Trimming cost V 5 bases and J 0 bases, with 14 bases left between them.

The chain's CDR3 is CASSYWTGDRDTQYF. The CDR3 DNA follows: TGTGCCAGCAGTTACTGGACAGGGGACCGAGATACGCAGTATTTT. V gene TRBV6-5 combines with J gene TRBJ2-3, with 9 positions matching TRBD1. V lost 1 base and J lost 5; bases outside the gene matches: 4. Germline CDR1 and CDR2: MNHEY and SVGAGI. The CDR3 is 15 amino acids.

The J gene is TRBJ1-3, the V gene TRBV5-5; D gene ambiguous. The ends were cut back, 0 bases at V and 0 bases at J, with 10 bases in the middle. The CDR3 sequence is 16 residues long. Germline assignment: CDR1 SGHKS and CDR2 YYEKEE (reference sequence). The CDR3 DNA reads as TGTGCCAGCAGCTTGGGAAGCGTACTCTCTGGAAACACCATATATTTT. This gives the protein CASSLGSVLSGNTIYF.

The chain joins TRBV18 to TRBJ1-3, with 8 bases identical to TRBD1. The trim removed 3 bases at V and 1 base at J, leaving 8 bases unmatched. Germline loops: CDR1 KGHSH, CDR2 LQKENI. The CDR3 consists of 17 residues. For the CDR3, the DNA is TGTGCCAGCTCACCCGAGGACAGGGTGAGATCTGGAAACACCATATATTTT. It yields the protein CASSPEDRVRSGNTIYF.